The 21 T cell receptor beta chains given below trace back to one sample, sequenced in a study of blood T cell repertoires in COVID-19. Clones were read by immunoSEQ multiplex PCR, and TCRdb kept only the in-frame ones, dropping some. The sample lists approximately 250,000 clones; about nine tenths were seen once. The sequencing sample was made of peripheral blood. All receptors derive from a man aged 25-45 years who had recovered from COVID-19.

A few counts support this clone. This CDR3 reads CASSLGTGTNQPQHF. DNA for the CDR3: TGTGCCAGCAGCCTTGGGACAGGAACGAATCAGCCCCAGCATTTT. This chain links TRBV9 with TRBJ1-5, with TRBD1 matching 8 bases. Germline V gene lookup returns CDR1 SGDLS and CDR2 YYNGEE. Unmatched junction bases numbered 7, after V lost 4 bases and J lost 4 bases. There are 15 residues in the CDR3.

This chain joins TRBV19 and TRBJ1-2; 7 bases fit TRBD1. V shed 7 bases, J shed 5 bases, and the junction held 10 bases outside the gene matches. Per the germline V gene, CDR1 is LNHDA and CDR2 is SQIVND (reference sequence). There are 14 residues in the CDR3. As DNA, the CDR3 is TGTGCCAGTACCCCGACAGGGCGGGTGTATGGCTACACCTTC. This sequence encodes CASTPTGRVYGYTF.

This chain connects TRBV5-1 to TRBJ1-1, with 10 bases fitting TRBD1. Germline CDR1 reads SGHRS; CDR2 reads YFSETQ. The V gene end was trimmed by 3 bases and the J gene end by 3 bases; junction bases not matched to a gene: 2. CDR3 length equals 14 residues. The CDR3 coding sequence is TGCGCCAGCAGCTATGGACAGGGGGACACTGAAGCTTTCTTT. It specifies CASSYGQGDTEAFF.

The chain is built from TRBV7-9 and TRBJ2-3; maybe TRBD2 (5 bases). Germline CDR1 is SEHNR and CDR2 is FQNEAQ (reference sequence). V was shortened by 6 bases and J by 5 bases, with 6 bases between the two germline ends. The CDR3 is 11 residues long. The CDR3 is CASSAGDTQYF. The CDR3 DNA is TGTGCCAGCAGTGCGGGAGATACGCAGTATTTT.

This chain joins TRBV6-1 and TRBJ2-3; 8 bases agree with TRBD1. CDR1 is MNHNS, CDR2 SASEGT, per germline. V dropped 3 bases and J dropped 2; count of bases not matched to a gene: 4. This CDR3 spans 15 amino acids. For the CDR3, the DNA is TGTGCCAGCAGTGATCAGGGGGCAATCACAGATACGCAGTATTTT. As protein: CASSDQGAITDTQYF.

V usage is TRBV4-1 and J usage is TRBJ2-5; D unresolved. Germline V gene data show CDR1 as MGHRA and CDR2 as YSYEKL. Trimming pared 2 bases from V and 1 base from J, leaving 8 bases between. The CDR3 runs to 14 residues. The CDR3 nucleotides are TGCGCCAGCAGCCAAAGTATGGCCCAAGAGACCCAGTACTTC. Translating gives CASSQSMAQETQYF.

The rearrangement links TRBV7-2 to TRBJ1-5; 9 bases line up with TRBD1. Trimming took 4 bases from V and 6 from J; bases not matched to a gene: 4. CDR3 length: 14 residues. The germline V gene has CDR1 SGHTA and CDR2 FQGNSA. Here the CDR3 reads CASSSDRGRQPQHF. The CDR3 DNA follows: TGTGCCAGCAGCTCGGACAGGGGACGTCAGCCCCAGCATTTT.

This chain connects TRBV5-1 to TRBJ2-5, with D perhaps assigned TRBD1 or TRBD2 (7 bases each). This CDR3 has 16 residues. In germline, CDR1 is SGHRS, CDR2 YFSETQ. Trimming pared 4 bases from V and 1 base from J, leaving 17 bases between. CDR3 in amino acids: CASSVGGTDFQETQYF. The CDR3 nucleotides read TGCGCCAGCAGCGTGGGAGGGACAGACTTCCAAGAGACCCAGTACTTC.

The V call is TRBV6-5, the J call TRBJ1-2; D remains ambiguous. Trimming left V 0 bases short and J 8 bases short, with 10 bases between. The germline V gene has CDR1 MNHEY and CDR2 SVGAGI. This CDR3 is built from 13 residues. This chain's CDR3 is CASSYSSFQGYTF. DNA for the CDR3: TGTGCCAGCAGTTACTCGTCCTTTCAGGGCTACACCTTC.

This clone is a singleton in its sample. The rearrangement uses TRBV29-1 and TRBJ2-1; possibly TRBD1 for D (6 bases). The CDR3 has 14 amino acids. CDR1 is SQVTM, CDR2 ANQGSEA, per germline. Deletions cut 2 bases from V and 1 base from J, with 9 bases between. The CDR3 nucleotides read TGCAGCGTTGAAAGGGGGATTTCCTACAATGAGCAGTTCTTC. This encodes CSVERGISYNEQFF.

This chain joins TRBV10-1 and TRBJ1-2; D is undetermined. Per germline, CDR1 WNHNN and CDR2 SYGVQD (reference sequence). V was shortened by 0 bases and J by 5 bases, with 10 bases between the two germline ends. The CDR3 has 14 amino acids. Here the CDR3 reads CASSESGRTYGYTF. CDR3 in DNA: TGCGCCAGCAGTGAGTCTGGCAGGACTTATGGCTACACCTTC.

This clone turned up a few times. CDR3 sequence (DNA): TGTGCCAGCAGCTCTCCGGGGGGGCTTTACAATGAGCAGTTCTTC. Amino acid sequence: CASSSPGGLYNEQFF. J is TRBJ2-1 and V is TRBV7-8, with 8 positions matching TRBD2. This CDR3 region has 15 residues. V trimming: 4 bases; J trimming: 4 bases; junction bases outside the gene matches: 6. In germline, CDR1 is SGHVS, CDR2 FQNEAQ.

The chain has TRBV10-3 and TRBJ2-7; tentative D call: TRBD2 (5 bases). Germline V CDR1 and CDR2: ENHRY, SYGVKD. V shed 3 bases and J shed 7 bases, with 19 bases lying between them. The CDR3 spans 15 residues. CDR3 in amino acids: CAISEREGYEGEQYF. In nucleotides, the CDR3 is TGTGCCATCAGTGAACGGGAAGGATATGAAGGGGAGCAGTACTTC.

This chain uses TRBV27 with TRBJ1-2, with 7 bases aligning to TRBD1. The CDR3 runs to 14 residues. From germline, CDR1 is MNHEY and CDR2 SMNVEV (reference sequence). The V gene end was trimmed by 2 bases and the J gene end by 6 bases; junction bases not matched to a gene: 6. CDR3 amino acids: CASSLNFGQDGYTF. The CDR3 DNA is TGTGCCAGCAGTTTAAACTTTGGACAGGATGGCTACACCTTC.

The chain combines TRBV5-5 with TRBJ2-1; D is perhaps TRBD2 (5 bases). Trimming removed 6 bases at V and 4 bases at J, with 14 bases between. Germline V gene lookup returns CDR1 SGHKS and CDR2 YYEKEE (reference sequence). CDR3 length: 14 amino acids. The CDR3 sequence is CASNTGMLYNEQFF. Here the CDR3 DNA reads TGTGCCAGCAACACCGGGATGTTGTACAATGAGCAGTTCTTC. The full variable domain, its missing parts supplied by reference TRBV5-5 and TRBJ2-1, is DAGVTQSPTHLIKTRGQQVTLRCSPISGHKSVSWYQQVLGQGPQFIFQYYEKEERGRGNFPDRFSARQFPNYSSELNVNALLLGDSALYLCASNTGMLYNEQFFGPGTRLTVL.

This clone occurred a few times. The CDR3 coding sequence is TGTGCCAGCAGTGGGGGACAGGGACAACAGCCCCAGCATTTT. This sequence encodes CASSGGQGQQPQHF. The genes are TRBV27 and TRBJ1-5, with TRBD1 identical over 9 bases. V lost 5 bases, J lost 7 bases, and 6 bases stayed unmatched. Germline V gene data show CDR1 as MNHEY and CDR2 as SMNVEV (reference sequence). The CDR3 is made up of 14 amino acids.

This clone was seen just once. The chain combines TRBV18 with TRBJ1-2, with D perhaps matching TRBD1 (6 bases). The CDR3 runs to 17 residues. Trimming pared 3 bases from V and 7 bases from J, leaving 24 bases between. Germline CDR1 is KGHSH and CDR2 is LQKENI. CDR3 residues: CASSPSGGRWGRGGYTF. The CDR3 region has the DNA TGTGCCAGCTCACCTTCGGGGGGCAGGTGGGGAAGAGGTGGCTACACCTTC.

The genes are TRBV29-1 and TRBJ1-2, with 10 bases matching TRBD1. The V gene's germline CDR1 is SQVTM and CDR2 ANQGSEA. The CDR3 is 14 residues long. V lost 3 bases, J lost 4 bases, and 5 bases stayed unmatched. CDR3 sequence (DNA): TGCAGCGTTGACGACAGGGGGCATGGCTATGGCTACACCTTC. It is translated as CSVDDRGHGYGYTF.

The CDR3 protein is CASSRTGHEQYF. The CDR3 DNA is TGTGCCAGCAGCCGGACAGGCCACGAGCAGTACTTC. This chain links TRBV6-5 with TRBJ2-7; TRBD1 matches 7 bases. J lost 5 bases, V lost 6 bases, and 4 bases had no gene match. The CDR3 extends over 12 amino acids. Germline V gene lookup returns CDR1 MNHEY and CDR2 SVGAGI.

V usage is TRBV19 and J usage is TRBJ1-1; maybe TRBD1 (6 bases). Germline V CDR1 and CDR2: LNHDA, SQIVND (reference sequence). This CDR3 is 16 amino acids long. V lost 5 bases, J lost 4 bases, and 20 bases lay in between. The CDR3 DNA follows: TGTGCCAGTAGTCTCACCCCCACAGGGTTGAGCACTGAAGCTTTCTTT. Translated, it gives CASSLTPTGLSTEAFF.

In nucleotides, the CDR3 is TGCGCCAGCAGCTTGGAGGACAGGGGCACAGATACGCAGTATTTT. Translating gives CASSLEDRGTDTQYF. The chain links TRBV5-1 to TRBJ2-3; TRBD1 matches 8 bases. The V gene's germline CDR1 is SGHRS and CDR2 YFSETQ. V lost 0 bases and J lost 1; bases outside the gene matches: 1. This CDR3 is 15 amino acids long. Looking up the rest from reference TRBV5-1 and TRBJ2-3 gives the full variable domain: KAGVTQTPRYLIKTRGQQVTLSCSPISGHRSVSWYQQTPGQGLQFLFEYFSETQRNKGNFPGRFSGRQFSNSRSEMNVSTLELGDSALYLCASSLEDRGTDTQYFGPGTRLTVL.